This T cell receptor (beta chain) was sequenced during a study of T-cell memory formation after mild COVID-19. Across the whole study: Largely, TCR clusters stayed within a single donor. Study-wide points: Balance between CD4 and CD8 was seen in clones contracting day 15 to 85, and a CD4+ lean was seen in later expanders. CD4+ clones that contracted lay mainly in CM and EM; CD8+ ones lay in EMRA.

The CDR3 sequence is 14 residues long. V was clipped by 8 bases and J by 5 bases; unmatched bases: 13. Germline loops: CDR1 SQVTM, CDR2 ANQGSEA. The table lists this clonotype with a few counts. The target antigen is unknown. The 5'RACE method, run with constant-segment primers, produced TCR alpha and TCR beta cDNA libraries (carrying sample barcodes and UMIs). TCRdb reprocessed the 5' RACE reads via MiXCR and lists one record per CDR3 protein. There are tens of thousands of distinct CDR3 sequences in the sample; 10% to 15% occur only once, and over 25% lies in the top ten. The rearrangement joins TRBV29-1 to TRBJ2-5; 8 nucleotides agree with TRBD1. This TCR was recovered from an adult woman who had mild COVID-19 (a few samples of this study predate the infection). Cell type and time point are not known. Sequencing was carried out using PBMCs or a T cell subset sorted from them (not recorded which). This CDR3 is CSLLLWTGSETQYF. CDR3 in DNA: TGCAGCCTCCTCTTGTGGACAGGGTCTGAGACCCAGTACTTC. The complete variable domain, with remaining parts taken from reference TRBV29-1 and TRBJ2-5, reads SAVISQKPSRDICQRGTSLTIQCQVDSQVTMMFWYRQQPGQSLTLIATANQGSEATYESGFVIDKFPISRPNLTFSTLTVSNMSPEDSSIYLCSLLLWTGSETQYFGPGTRLLVL.